This T cell receptor beta chain was captured by sequencing in a study of CD8 T cells in Susac syndrome. Notes on the study in general: As the study acknowledged, the number of individuals in its TCR sequencing and HLA analysis was relatively small.

CDR1 SNHLY and CDR2 FYNNEI come from the germline V gene. V dropped 7 bases and J dropped 3; count of bases not matched to a gene: 4. This CDR3 is 14 amino acids long. When the RNA was reverse transcribed, random hexamers were used with an input of roughly 0.45 to 1 ug. Coverage of TCR beta CDR3 amplification by immunoSEQ multiplex PCR extended to 54 Vbeta and 13 Jbeta. TCRdb reprocessed the immunoSEQ multiplex PCR reads with MiXCR, giving one entry per CDR3 protein. The profile shows more than 75,000 distinct CDR3 sequences, over 80% of them singletons. A remark on this clonotype: Its antigen remains unidentified.

Blood CD8+ and CD4+ T cells underwent high-throughput TCR beta sequencing. This TCR derives from a human donor in good health. Sequences were obtained from CD8+ T cells from PBMCs. The chain is built from TRBV2 and TRBJ2-2, with 8 positions matching TRBD1. This chain's CDR3 is CASTDRGDTGELFF. The CDR3 DNA sequence: TGTGCCAGCACTGACAGGGGTGACACCGGGGAGCTGTTTTTT.